This T cell receptor beta chain was recorded in a study of blood T cell repertoires in COVID-19. Study at large: The cDNA or gDNA used as material had been derived from T cells, B-cell-depleted T cells, or PBMCs.

This clone was detected once. Seattle participants joined during active infection and were tracked over time. In the authors' workflow: The assay estimated nucleated cells by amplifying reference gene primers. Here immunoSEQ multiplex PCR was the method, and the copy in TCRdb shows in-frame clones only, minus some. For V, J and clone size, that table is used; D and trimming come from the DNA. The sample consists of around 76,000 clones, approximately 80% of them appearing once. J gave up 0 bases and V 3 bases, and 5 bases lay outside the gene matches. This CDR3 is 15 amino acids long. From germline, CDR1 is DFQATT and CDR2 SNEGSKA (reference sequence).

The chain recombines TRBV20-1 with TRBJ1-3; 7 bases line up with TRBD1. Sequencing was carried out using peripheral blood. The receptor comes from a man aged 30 to 45 with COVID-19, enrolled during active disease. The CDR3 reads CSASIDRVSGNTIYF. As DNA, the CDR3 is TGCAGTGCTAGTATTGACAGGGTCTCTGGAAACACCATATATTTT.